The rows below give T cell receptor beta chains drawn from one sample of a study of shared clonotypes between healthy human individuals. The assay was immunoSEQ multiplex PCR, and TCRdb's table has in-frame clones only and misses some. The sample has about 1 million clones, around 75% seen once. Sequenced sample: memory CD4+ T cells sorted from blood. These receptors all come from a man younger than 35 in good health. Each CDR3 is given with its conserved first and last residue.

j_call | v_call | cdr3_aa
TRBJ2-2 | TRBV6-5 | CASRQLGTGELFF
TRBJ2-7 | TRBV18 | CASSPIASMSASYEQYF
TRBJ2-3 | TRBV6-5 | CASRPGGRGTITQYF
TRBJ2-1 | TRBV4-3 | CASSQDRPGSSYNEQFF
TRBJ2-5 | TRBV19 | CASTGQRPETQYF
TRBJ1-2 | TRBV5-1 | CASSLGLGGPYGYTF
TRBJ1-6 | TRBV19 | CASTKGTGGSPLHF
TRBJ2-2 | TRBV5-4 | CASSEDSGRGNTGELFF
TRBJ1-2 | TRBV7-2 | CASSLRGIDYGYTF
TRBJ2-1 | TRBV5-1 | CASSSGQDINEQFF
TRBJ1-4 | TRBV6-5 | CASSRGTGANEKLFF
TRBJ2-7 | TRBV11-2 | CASRWPGRSYEQYF
TRBJ1-6 | TRBV9 | CASSVKDNSPLHF
TRBJ2-1 | TRBV9 | CASSVALAGHNEQFF
TRBJ2-3 | TRBV13 | CASSQDSDTQYF
TRBJ1-2 | TRBV6-1 | CASSELRQPWGYTF
TRBJ2-1 | TRBV6-5 | CASSSELAGMDEQFF
TRBJ1-5 | TRBV19 | CATRDRVGAISNQPQHF
TRBJ1-5 | TRBV13 | CASTDAATGINPSNQPQHF
TRBJ2-7 | TRBV28 | CASSFMLRRQYF
TRBJ2-3 | TRBV5-4 | CASSLGLAGPTDTQYF
TRBJ2-3 | TRBV7-2 | CASSPVYFTDTQYF
TRBJ1-5 | TRBV28 | CASTEAGVGSPQHF
TRBJ1-5 | TRBV18 | CASSPLNRDSNQPQHF
TRBJ2-7 | TRBV6-1 | CASSETRERYEQYF
TRBJ1-5 | TRBV6-1 | CASIPRGDRQPQHF
TRBJ2-7 | TRBV10-3 | CAISDIGTGGPYEQYF
TRBJ2-5 | TRBV7-2 | CASSPRGQETQYF
TRBJ1-2 | TRBV5-1 | CASSSPGVRGLNYGYTF
TRBJ1-6 | TRBV6-1 | CASSERTYNSPLHF
TRBJ2-3 | TRBV11-2 | CASSLAGQGAGTDTQYF
TRBJ2-2 | TRBV2 | CASRAGQGNTGELFF
TRBJ2-3 | TRBV6-6 | CASNGGRGTDTQYF
TRBJ1-3 | TRBV19 | CASSIIYGGNTIYF
TRBJ1-4 | TRBV2 | CASSGDRNEKLFF
TRBJ2-2 | TRBV6-5 | CASRPWQGNTGELFF
TRBJ2-7 | TRBV6-5 | CASSYSGTGTYEQYF
TRBJ2-3 | TRBV5-1 | CASSLGEFGAQYF
TRBJ1-2 | TRBV29-1 | CSADVAGTYGYTF
TRBJ1-2 | TRBV7-6 | CASSGNGALDGYTF
TRBJ2-3 | TRBV2 | CASVRGGYSTDTQYF
TRBJ2-1 | TRBV5-6 | CASSPRVPSYNEQFF
TRBJ2-5 | TRBV2 | CASSRGGETQYF
TRBJ1-1 | TRBV30 | CAWSVRRGSAQGPVGEAFF
TRBJ2-6 | TRBV5-6 | CASSPGVSGANVLTF
TRBJ2-3 | TRBV2 | CASSGRATDTQYF
TRBJ1-2 | TRBV30 | CAWSPMGAEGYTF
TRBJ2-5 | TRBV20-1 | CSAPRTITQYF